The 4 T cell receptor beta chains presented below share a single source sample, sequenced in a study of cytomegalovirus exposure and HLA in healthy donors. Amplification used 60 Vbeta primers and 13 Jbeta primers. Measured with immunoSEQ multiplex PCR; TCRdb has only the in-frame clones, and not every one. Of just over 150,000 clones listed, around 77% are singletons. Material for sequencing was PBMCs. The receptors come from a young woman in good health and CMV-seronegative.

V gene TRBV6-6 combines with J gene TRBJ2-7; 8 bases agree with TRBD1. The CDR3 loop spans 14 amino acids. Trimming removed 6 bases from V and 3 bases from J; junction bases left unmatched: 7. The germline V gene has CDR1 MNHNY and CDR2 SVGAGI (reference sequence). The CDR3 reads CASRQGATYYEQYF. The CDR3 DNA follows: TGTGCCAGCAGGCAGGGGGCCACATACTACGAGCAGTACTTC.

The DNA of the CDR3 is TGTGCCTGGAGCGGCTCGGGACAGGGGCTCTTTGCTTTCTTT. This sequence encodes CAWSGSGQGLFAFF. This rearrangement joins TRBV30 to TRBJ1-1; 10 bases are a match to TRBD1. Trimming cost V 3 bases and J 11 bases; bases outside gene matches: 12. The CDR3 has 14 amino acids. Germline V gene lookup returns CDR1 GTSNPN and CDR2 SVGIG (reference sequence).

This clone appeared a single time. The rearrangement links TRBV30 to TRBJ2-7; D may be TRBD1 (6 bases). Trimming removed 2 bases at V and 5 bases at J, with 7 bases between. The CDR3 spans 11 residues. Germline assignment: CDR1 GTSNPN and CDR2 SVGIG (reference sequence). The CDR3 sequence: CAWSRQDEQYF. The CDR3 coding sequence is TGTGCCTGGAGTAGACAGGACGAGCAGTACTTC.

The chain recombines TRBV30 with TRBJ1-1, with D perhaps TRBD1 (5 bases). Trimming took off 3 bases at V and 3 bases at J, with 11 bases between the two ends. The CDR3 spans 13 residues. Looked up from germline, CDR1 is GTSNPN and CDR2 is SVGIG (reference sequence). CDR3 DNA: TGTGCCTGGAGAGGGACTCGGGACACTGAAGCTTTCTTT. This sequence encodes CAWRGTRDTEAFF.